Each of the 21 T cell receptor beta chains below was sequenced from the same sample in a study of blood T cell repertoires in COVID-19. Some clones are missing from TCRdb's copy, which holds only in-frame ones; the method was immunoSEQ multiplex PCR. The sample records some 100,000 clones, approximately 86% being singletons. Sequencing input: peripheral blood. The receptors were gathered from a human donor in a cohort sampled during active COVID-19.

This rearrangement joins TRBV9 to TRBJ1-1, with 7 bases identical to TRBD1. The CDR3 is 15 residues long. V lost 0 bases and J lost 3; bases outside the gene matches: 5. Germline values: CDR1 SGDLS, CDR2 YYNGEE. CDR3 bases: TGTGCCAGCAGCGTAGGGGCAGGGGGTCACACTGAAGCTTTCTTT. This translates into CASSVGAGGHTEAFF.

V usage is TRBV4-2 and J usage is TRBJ1-1, with TRBD1 as a possible D gene (5 bases). The CDR3 contains 15 residues. Trimming shortened V by 0 bases and J by 1 base, and 9 bases separated the two germline ends. CDR1 LGHNA and CDR2 YNFKEQ come from the germline V gene. The CDR3 loop is CASSQDPGGNTEAFF. Written as DNA, the CDR3 is TGTGCCAGCAGCCAAGATCCCGGGGGGAACACTGAAGCTTTCTTT.

The table lists this clone with a few counts. The rearrangement uses TRBV7-9 and TRBJ1-1; D remains ambiguous. CDR1 SEHNR and CDR2 FQNEAQ come from the germline V gene (reference sequence). The CDR3 consists of 15 residues. V lost 9 bases and J lost 0, with 17 bases in between. The CDR3 nucleotides read TGTGCCAGTGAATCTTCAACCGGTGTGAACACTGAAGCTTTCTTT. It encodes CASESSTGVNTEAFF.

This CDR3 reads CASDRGSSTYEQYF. As DNA, the CDR3 is TGTGCCAGCGACAGGGGGTCTAGCACCTACGAGCAGTACTTC. The chain employs TRBV7-9 and TRBJ2-7; TRBD1 agrees at 9 bases. V lost 8 bases and J lost 2; bases outside the gene matches: 7. Germline loops: CDR1 SEHNR, CDR2 FQNEAQ (reference sequence). The CDR3 consists of 14 residues.

CDR3 nucleotide sequence: TGTGCCAGCAACGTGCATCCGCCTACTAGCGGGAGAAAAGAGGCCAACGTCCTGACTTTC. It yields the protein CASNVHPPTSGRKEANVLTF. The V and J genes are TRBV6-4 and TRBJ2-6; 11 bases match TRBD2. The germline V gene has CDR1 MRHNA and CDR2 SNTAGT. V shed 7 bases, J shed 6 bases, and the junction held 20 bases outside the gene matches. The CDR3 has 20 amino acids.

The CDR3 region has the DNA TGTGCCAGCAGCTTAGTTCCGGGGAGTGTAGAGACCCAGTACTTC. Amino acids: CASSLVPGSVETQYF. The rearrangement links TRBV11-2 to TRBJ2-5; D might be TRBD2 (5 bases). The CDR3 length is 15 residues. Germline CDR1 SGHAT, CDR2 FQNNGV. V gave up 1 base and J gave up 4 bases, with 13 bases separating them. Looking up the rest from reference TRBV11-2 and TRBJ2-5 gives the full variable domain: EAGVAQSPRYKIIEKRQSVAFWCNPISGHATLYWYQQILGQGPKLLIQFQNNGVVDDSQLPKDRFSAERLKGVDSTLKIQPAKLEDSAVYLCASSLVPGSVETQYFGPGTRLLVL.

The chain carries TRBV6-5 and TRBJ1-1; possible D gene TRBD1, 6 bases. Germline loops: CDR1 MNHEY, CDR2 SVGAGI. V was clipped by 7 bases and J by 0 bases, with 15 bases between them. The CDR3 is 15 amino acids. This CDR3 is CASTLFTGMNTEAFF. The CDR3 nucleotides are TGTGCCAGCACCCTGTTCACAGGGATGAACACTGAAGCTTTCTTT.

This chain uses TRBV28 with TRBJ1-1; D may be TRBD1 (5 bases). The CDR3 runs to 15 residues. Germline CDR1 and CDR2: MDHEN and SYDVKM. V was shortened by 6 bases and J by 5 bases, with 19 bases between the two germline ends. The CDR3 DNA is TGTGCCAGCAGGATCCAGCCTCCAGGGAAGACTGAAGCTTTCTTT. Translated, it gives CASRIQPPGKTEAFF.

This clone appeared once. The rearrangement links TRBV12-3 or TRBV12-4 to TRBJ2-3; the D is unclear. V dropped 5 bases and J dropped 2 bases, with 5 bases sitting between them. The CDR3 is 12 residues long. The CDR3 protein is CASSPVTDTQYF. The CDR3 nucleotides read TGTGCCAGCAGTCCCGTCACAGATACGCAGTATTTT.

The J gene is TRBJ2-7, the V gene TRBV7-8, with 7 bases fitting TRBD1. This CDR3 comprises 13 residues. The V segment lost 4 bases and the J segment 3 bases; nucleotides outside the gene matches: 3. Germline CDR1 is SGHVS and CDR2 is FQNEAQ. CDR3 nucleotide sequence: TGTGCCAGCAGCTGGGACAGAAACTACGAGCAGTACTTC. Translating it yields CASSWDRNYEQYF.

The chain recombines TRBV10-1 with TRBJ2-3; 14 bases agree with TRBD2. Looked up from germline, CDR1 is WNHNN and CDR2 is SYGVQD (reference sequence). The CDR3 is 16 residues long. V trimming: 4 bases; J trimming: 1 base; junction bases outside the gene matches: 1. The CDR3 spells CASSAGLAGGTDTQYF. The DNA of the CDR3 is TGCGCCAGCAGTGCGGGACTAGCGGGAGGCACAGATACGCAGTATTTT.

This CDR3 is CASSLAGRYGYTF. The DNA for the CDR3 is TGTGCCAGCAGCTTAGCAGGGAGGTATGGCTACACCTTC. The chain couples TRBV5-4 to TRBJ1-2, with D possibly TRBD1 on 5 matching bases. The germline V gene has CDR1 SGHNT and CDR2 YYREEE (reference sequence). This CDR3 contains 13 residues. V was pared by 2 bases and J by 5 bases, with 10 bases between.

This chain uses TRBV4-2 with TRBJ2-7; 11 nucleotides align to TRBD2. J was trimmed by 6 bases and V by 1 base; bases with no gene match: 5. Germline V lookup: CDR1 LGHNA, CDR2 YNFKEQ. The CDR3 sequence is 15 residues long. This CDR3 reads CASSQAPTSGVEQYF. The CDR3 nucleotides read TGTGCCAGCAGCCAAGCCCCGACTAGCGGGGTCGAGCAGTACTTC.

The CDR3 DNA sequence: TGCGCCAGCAGCTTGGCCTTCGGCAGGGAGGCCACTGAAGCTTTCTTT. This translates into CASSLAFGREATEAFF. The rearrangement links TRBV5-1 to TRBJ1-1; perhaps TRBD1 as D (5 bases). CDR3 length: 16 residues. Germline V CDR1 and CDR2: SGHRS, YFSETQ. Trimming stripped 0 bases from V and 4 bases from J, with 16 bases between.

The rearrangement links TRBV28 to TRBJ1-1, with D possibly TRBD1 on 5 matching bases. CDR1 is MDHEN, CDR2 SYDVKM, per germline. The CDR3 covers 15 residues. The V gene lost 7 bases and the J gene lost 1 base, with 16 bases spanning the gap. In DNA form, the CDR3 reads TGTGCCAGCATAACCCCGGGGGTAGGGAACACTGAAGCTTTCTTT. This encodes CASITPGVGNTEAFF.

The chain combines TRBV24-1 with TRBJ2-3; 8 nucleotides line up with TRBD1. With V trimmed by 4 bases and J by 6 bases, 8 bases remained unmatched. This CDR3 is 15 amino acids long. Germline V gives CDR1 KGHDR, CDR2 SFDVKD. The CDR3 DNA is TGTGCCACCAGTGACCTTGGACAGGGTAGGGATACGCAGTATTTT. Protein sequence: CATSDLGQGRDTQYF.

The rearrangement links TRBV19 to TRBJ2-7, with D tentatively TRBD1 (5 bases). The CDR3 totals 14 residues. Trimming stripped 6 bases from V and 5 bases from J, with 17 bases between. Looked up from germline, CDR1 is LNHDA and CDR2 is SQIVND (reference sequence). CDR3 DNA: TGTGCCAGTAGCTCTGACAGCCGCTTAGACGAGCAGTACTTC. This sequence encodes CASSSDSRLDEQYF.

The V call is TRBV7-9, the J call TRBJ2-3; D is perhaps TRBD2 (6 bases). Looked up from germline, CDR1 is SEHNR and CDR2 is FQNEAQ (reference sequence). Trimming removed 8 bases at V and 6 bases at J, with 18 bases between. The length of the CDR3 is 14 residues. Here the CDR3 reads CASGLPGAGDTQYF. Here the CDR3 DNA reads TGTGCCAGCGGCCTCCCTGGGGCGGGGGATACGCAGTATTTT. Together with reference TRBV7-9 and TRBJ2-3, the CDR3 gives the full variable domain: DTGVSQNPRHKITKRGQNVTFRCDPISEHNRLYWYRQTLGQGPEFLTYFQNEAQLEKSRLLSDRFSAERPKGSFSTLEIQRTEQGDSAMYLCASGLPGAGDTQYFGPGTRLTVL.

V usage is TRBV5-1 and J usage is TRBJ1-5, with a possible D match to TRBD1 (6 bases). This CDR3 is 15 amino acids long. In germline, CDR1 is SGHRS, CDR2 YFSETQ. Trimming shortened V by 1 base and J by 0 bases, and 8 bases separated the two germline ends. Here the CDR3 reads CASSLSGVSNQPQHF. The CDR3 region has the DNA TGCGCCAGCAGCTTGTCAGGGGTTAGCAATCAGCCCCAGCATTTT.

This clone was found a few times. The chain joins TRBV11-3 to TRBJ2-3, with 7 bases aligning to TRBD2. The V gene's germline CDR1 is SGHNT and CDR2 YENEEA. The CDR3 spans 15 residues. Trimming removed 3 bases from V and 0 bases from J; junction bases left unmatched: 3. The CDR3 DNA reads TGTGCCAGCAGCTTGAGCGGGGTGAGCACAGATACGCAGTATTTT. This translates into CASSLSGVSTDTQYF.

The chain links TRBV6-2 or TRBV6-3 to TRBJ2-5, with TRBD2 matching 15 bases. The junction had 16 bases not matched to a gene; V was cut back by 6 bases and J by 5 bases. Germline V gene sequence: CDR1 MNHEY, CDR2 SVGEGT. This CDR3 spans 19 amino acids. The CDR3 sequence is CASSSASGLAGGTQETQYF. In nucleotides, the CDR3 is TGTGCCAGCAGCTCCGCTTCGGGACTAGCGGGGGGCACCCAGGAGACCCAGTACTTC.